The clone carrying this TCR delta chain came up many times. The TCRdb protein, from a much larger clone, departs from this DNA's translation at residue 12, likely by read error; the protein shown derives from the DNA. Germline assignment: CDR1 GEAIGNYY and CDR2 EKD. The CDR3 sequence is 15 residues long. The data stem from a study of gamma-delta T cells after stem cell transplantation. TCRdb redid the clone calls on the RT-PCR reads with CATT. Here the sample spans around 16,000 delta-chain clones, 9% to 9.5% being singletons. The rearrangement links TRDV2 to TRDJ1; 9 bases match TRDD3. This receptor was identified in a human donor. It is not recorded whose cells these are; they may come from a transplant donor. Source material: gamma-delta T cells. The CDR3 spells CACDTVGGYSDNLIF. For the CDR3, the DNA is TGTGCCTGTGACACCGTTGGGGGATATAGCGATAACCTCATCTTT.